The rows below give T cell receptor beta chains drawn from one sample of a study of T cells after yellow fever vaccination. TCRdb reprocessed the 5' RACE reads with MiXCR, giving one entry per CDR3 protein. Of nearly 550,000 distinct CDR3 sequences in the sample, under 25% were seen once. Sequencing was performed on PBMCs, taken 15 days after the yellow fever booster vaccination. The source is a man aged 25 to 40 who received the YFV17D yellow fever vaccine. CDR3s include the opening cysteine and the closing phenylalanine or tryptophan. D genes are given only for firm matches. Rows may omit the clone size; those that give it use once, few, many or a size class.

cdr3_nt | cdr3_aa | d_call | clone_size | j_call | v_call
TGCAGCGTTACAGCGGGACAAAATACGCAGTATTTT | CSVTAGQNTQYF | NA | NA | TRBJ2-3 | TRBV29-1
TGTGCCAGCAGCCCCCCCAACGGGCGGAACACCGGGGAGCTGTTTTTT | CASSPPNGRNTGELFF | NA | few | TRBJ2-2 | TRBV7-2
TGTGCCAGCAGTGAGACAGGGGGCCTCTCCTACGAGCAGTACTTC | CASSETGGLSYEQYF | TRBD1 | NA | TRBJ2-7 | TRBV28
TGTGCCAGCAACTCCCCCGCTAGCGGTGTTCAGTACTTC | CASNSPASGVQYF | TRBD2 | many | TRBJ2-4 | TRBV28
TGTGCCAGCAGCTTTATTCCAGGACAGGGCTCCTACAATGAGCAGTTCTTC | CASSFIPGQGSYNEQFF | TRBD1 | few | TRBJ2-1 | TRBV7-6
TGTGCCAGCTCACCAAGACCGGGGGAAGACCTTTCATCGGGGGAGACCCAGTACTTC | CASSPRPGEDLSSGETQYF | NA | NA | TRBJ2-5 | TRBV18
TGCAGTGCAAAGGGACAGGACAGCACAGATACGCAGTATTTT | CSAKGQDSTDTQYF | TRBD1 | NA | TRBJ2-3 | TRBV20-1
TGTGCCAGCAGTTTTGTCTCGGGCTATGAGCAGTTCTTC | CASSFVSGYEQFF | NA | NA | TRBJ2-1 | TRBV12-3/TRBV12-4
TGTGCCAGCTCACCTCCTAGCGCGCCTCCTGGGAATGAGCAGTTCTTC | CASSPPSAPPGNEQFF | NA | few | TRBJ2-1 | TRBV18
TGTGCCAGCTCACCACAGGAGGGGAACACTGAAGCTTTCTTT | CASSPQEGNTEAFF | NA | few | TRBJ1-1 | TRBV18
TGCAGTGCACCGAGCCGGGACCATATCGAGGAGACCCAGTACTTC | CSAPSRDHIEETQYF | NA | few | TRBJ2-5 | TRBV20-1
TGTGCCAGCAGCTTAGCGTCTAAGTTGGAGACCCAGTACTTC | CASSLASKLETQYF | NA | NA | TRBJ2-5 | TRBV7-8
TGTGCCAGCAGCCCCCCCCCGTTTAAGCAGACCCAGTACTTC | CASSPPPFKQTQYF | NA | NA | TRBJ2-5 | TRBV7-2
TGTGCCAGCAGTGCCGACAGGCAGACCCAGTACTTC | CASSADRQTQYF | NA | NA | TRBJ2-5 | TRBV12-3/TRBV12-4
TGCGCGGGGAAATCTGGAAACACCATATATTTT | CAGKSGNTIYF | NA | few | TRBJ1-3 | TRBV29-1
TGTGCCAGCAGGACCCGAGAACTTACTAGCGGGAGTGGGGCTGAGCAGTTCTTC | CASRTRELTSGSGAEQFF | TRBD2 | NA | TRBJ2-1 | TRBV6-4
TGTGCCAGCAGACAAGCGGGAGGGCCGAGCCACGAGCAGTACTTC | CASRQAGGPSHEQYF | TRBD2 | few | TRBJ2-7 | TRBV28
TGTGCCAGCGGGAACCGTCGGGACAGACTCCCTAGTGTCCGGTTCTTC | CASGNRRDRLPSVRFF | TRBD1 | NA | TRBJ2-1 | TRBV19
TGCAGTGCTACCCCCTCCTACGAGCAGTACTTC | CSATPSYEQYF | NA | few | TRBJ2-7 | TRBV20-1
TGTGCCAGCAGCTTCGTGTTTTCGCGGGAGCAGTACTTC | CASSFVFSREQYF | NA | NA | TRBJ2-7 | TRBV5-6
TGTGCCAGTAGTATAGGACAGGGGATCGTCACAGATACGCAGTATTTT | CASSIGQGIVTDTQYF | TRBD1 | few | TRBJ2-3 | TRBV19
TGCGCCAGCAGGACTAACTCCTACAATGAGCAGTTCTTC | CASRTNSYNEQFF | NA | few | TRBJ2-1 | TRBV5-1
TGTGCCACCAGCAGCTTGGGAGCAAACCGCGAGCAGTACTTC | CATSSLGANREQYF | NA | NA | TRBJ2-7 | TRBV15
TGCGCCAGCAGCCAAGATTTGGGACAGGTGGTTGGTGAGCAGTACTTC | CASSQDLGQVVGEQYF | TRBD1 | NA | TRBJ2-7 | TRBV4-3
TGTGCCAGCAGCTTGGAGCTCAGGGCCTACGAGCAGTACTTC | CASSLELRAYEQYF | NA | NA | TRBJ2-7 | TRBV5-5
TGTGCCAGCAGTTACTCGATTAATCAACATTTCAATGGCTACACCTTC | CASSYSINQHFNGYTF | NA | few | TRBJ1-2 | TRBV6-5
TGTGCCATCAGTGAACAAGGGTCTTTCTCTGGGGCCAACGTCCTGACTTTC | CAISEQGSFSGANVLTF | NA | few | TRBJ2-6 | TRBV10-3
TGCGCCAGCAGCTCCCGGGCCGGCGCCGGGGAGCTGTTTTTT | CASSSRAGAGELFF | NA | few | TRBJ2-2 | TRBV5-1
TGTGCCAGCAGCACTGTTGTAAATGAGCAGTTCTTC | CASSTVVNEQFF | NA | NA | TRBJ2-1 | TRBV6-2/TRBV6-3
TGTGCCAGCTCACCAAACCAGGGGGCTGGGAATGAGCAGTTCTTC | CASSPNQGAGNEQFF | TRBD1 | once | TRBJ2-1 | TRBV18
TGTGCCACCAGCAGAGTCGGGGGCCTCACAGATACGCAGTATTTT | CATSRVGGLTDTQYF | NA | few | TRBJ2-3 | TRBV15
TGTGCCAGCAGTGATGGGGGGAAAACCGAGCAGTACTTC | CASSDGGKTEQYF | NA | NA | TRBJ2-7 | TRBV25-1
TGTGCCAGCAGTCCTCTGTGGGGGACAGGGGATTACGAGCAGTACTTC | CASSPLWGTGDYEQYF | TRBD1 | many | TRBJ2-7 | TRBV5-6
TGTGCCAGCAGCTTAGTCGGAACCCCGAACACCGGGGAGCTGTTTTTT | CASSLVGTPNTGELFF | NA | NA | TRBJ2-2 | TRBV7-2
TGTGCCAGCAGCTCCCAGGCGGGAGAAGGCGAGACCCAGTACTTC | CASSSQAGEGETQYF | TRBD2 | few | TRBJ2-5 | TRBV5-4
TGTGCCAGCAGTTATGGGACAGGGTCTCAGCCCCAGCATTTT | CASSYGTGSQPQHF | TRBD1 | NA | TRBJ1-5 | TRBV6-2/TRBV6-3
TGCAGTGCTAGGGCGGGAGGATACACCGGGGAGCTGTTTTTT | CSARAGGYTGELFF | TRBD2 | few | TRBJ2-2 | TRBV20-1